This T cell receptor beta chain was documented in a study of blood T cell repertoires in COVID-19 (dated by TCRdb to about 2020). Broadly, across the study: Samples from collaborators originated in the United States, Italy and Spain and spanned both the acute and convalescent phases of COVID-19. The material from the prospective study consisted of cDNA or gDNA derived from T cells, B-cell-depleted T cells, or PBMCs. Subjects who had been exposed to COVID-19, were actively infected with it, or had recovered from it provided the deeply sampled blood TCRbeta repertoires that made up the dataset. The repertoires were released in a freely available public database meant as a resource for research on the immune response to SARS-CoV-2. Samples were obtained from the ongoing ImmuneRACE study (first 160 participants) and from some 1,200 subjects provided by 6 global collaborators. A de-identified subject ID, COVID-19 status, age in years and sex were almost always included in the sample metadata. Where available, HLA class I and class II types were obtained from metadata supplied by the sample provider rather than from assay-based typing.

Points on this clone: Its antigen remains unidentified. No clone much larger than this one lies a single base away; base qualities are absent.

The collaborating institutions used their own protocols to collect whole blood in K2EDTA tubes. For TCRbeta analysis, collaborators shipped samples in one of three forms: frozen whole blood, isolated PBMCs, or DNA extracted from either of those sample types. TCRbeta CDR3 regions were amplified from genomic DNA by means of the immunoSEQ Assay, a bias-controlled multiplex PCR. On the study's bioinformatics: Within the assay, amplification of reference gene primers was used to estimate how many nucleated cells each sample contained. To quantify the absolute abundance of each unique TCRbeta CDR3 rearrangement, sequence reads were collapsed and filtered. For each sample, productive Simpson clonality was calculated as the square root of Simpson's diversity index over productive rearrangements. Not all clones reach the TCRdb copy of this immuneACCESS table, which keeps in-frame sequences only. Checked studies attribute under half of the gap to unresolved V genes and leave the rest unexplained. V, J and clone size reflect that table, while D and trimming were determined from the DNA. A total of tens of thousands of clones appear in this sample, roughly 80% of them only once. About 6.2% of the sample is in the top ten clones.

On the study overall, not on this receptor specifically: The quantity of clinical and demographic metadata differed by source and by participant and was supplied without curation.

Sequencing was carried out using peripheral blood. This TCR was recovered from a human donor in a cohort sampled during active or convalescent COVID-19.

The nucleotides read TGCGCCAGCAGCTTGGAACAAGATGGTACTGAAGCTTTCTTT. Protein translation: CASSLEQDGTEAFF. The chain couples TRBV5-1 to TRBJ1-1; the D gene lacks a confident call. V loses 0 bases of germline sequence and J loses 5 bases, and the interval between the two ends is 11 bases. The CDR3 contains 14 residues, cysteine and phenylalanine counted. Solely the CDR3 DNA is kept, with 42 bases framed from the first base. From a lookup of the germline V gene, CDR1 and CDR2 are SGHRS and YFSETQ. Joined to the reference TRBV5-1 and TRBJ1-1 proteins, this CDR3 gives the full variable domain: KAGVTQTPRYLIKTRGQQVTLSCSPISGHRSVSWYQQTPGQGLQFLFEYFSETQRNKGNFPGRFSGRQFSNSRSEMNVSTLELGDSALYLCASSLEQDGTEAFFGQGTRLTVV.